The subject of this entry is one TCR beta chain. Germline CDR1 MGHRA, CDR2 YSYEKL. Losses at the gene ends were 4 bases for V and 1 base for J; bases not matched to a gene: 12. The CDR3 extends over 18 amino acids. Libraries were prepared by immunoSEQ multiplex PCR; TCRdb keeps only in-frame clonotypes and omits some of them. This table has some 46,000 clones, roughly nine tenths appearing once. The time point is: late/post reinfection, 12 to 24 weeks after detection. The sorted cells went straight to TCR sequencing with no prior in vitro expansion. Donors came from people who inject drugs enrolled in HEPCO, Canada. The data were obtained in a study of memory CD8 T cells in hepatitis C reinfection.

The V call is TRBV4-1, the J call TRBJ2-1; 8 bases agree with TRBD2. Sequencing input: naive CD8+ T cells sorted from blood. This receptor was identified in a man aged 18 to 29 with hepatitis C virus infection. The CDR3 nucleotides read TGCGCCAGCAGCCCAACCCGGGGGAGCGGGGGATCCTACAATGAGCAGTTCTTC. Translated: CASSPTRGSGGSYNEQFF.